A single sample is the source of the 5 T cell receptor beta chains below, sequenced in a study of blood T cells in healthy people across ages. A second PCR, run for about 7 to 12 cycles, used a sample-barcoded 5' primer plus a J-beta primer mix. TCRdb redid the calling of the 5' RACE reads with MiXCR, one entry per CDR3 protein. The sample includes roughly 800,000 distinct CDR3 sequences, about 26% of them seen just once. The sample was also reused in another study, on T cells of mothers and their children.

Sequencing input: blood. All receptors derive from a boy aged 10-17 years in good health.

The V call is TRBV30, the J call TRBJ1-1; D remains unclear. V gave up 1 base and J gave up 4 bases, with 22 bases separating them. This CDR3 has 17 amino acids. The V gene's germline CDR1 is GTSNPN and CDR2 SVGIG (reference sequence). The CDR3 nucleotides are TGTGCCTGGAGTGACCTGGAGCGGGCAGCTTCGGCCACTGAAGCTTTCTTT. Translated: CAWSDLERAASATEAFF.

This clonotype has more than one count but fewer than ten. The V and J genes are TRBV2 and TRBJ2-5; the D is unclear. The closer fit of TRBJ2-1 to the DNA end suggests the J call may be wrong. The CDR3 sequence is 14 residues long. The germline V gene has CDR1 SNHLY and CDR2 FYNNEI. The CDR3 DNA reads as TGTGCCAGCAGTGAAATTAGGACGAAAGATGAGCAGTTCTTC. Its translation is CASSEIRTKDEQFF.

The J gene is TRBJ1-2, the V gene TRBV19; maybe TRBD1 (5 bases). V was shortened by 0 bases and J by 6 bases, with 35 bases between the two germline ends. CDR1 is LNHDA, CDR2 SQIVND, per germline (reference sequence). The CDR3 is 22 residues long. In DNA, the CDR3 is TGTGCCAGTAGTATAGATACCTACGGGAAGTCACAGCGAAAGGGGAAAGGCCATGGCTACACCTTC. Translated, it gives CASSIDTYGKSQRKGKGHGYTF.

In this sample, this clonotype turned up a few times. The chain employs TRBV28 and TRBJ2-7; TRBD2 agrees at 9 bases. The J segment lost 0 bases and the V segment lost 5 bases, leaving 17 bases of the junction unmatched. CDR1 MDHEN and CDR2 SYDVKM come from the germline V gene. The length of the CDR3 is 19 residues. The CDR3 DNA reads TGTGCCAGCAGTATTTTTTGGGCGGGGGGGTTAAACATCTCCTACGAGCAGTACTTC. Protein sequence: CASSIFWAGGLNISYEQYF.

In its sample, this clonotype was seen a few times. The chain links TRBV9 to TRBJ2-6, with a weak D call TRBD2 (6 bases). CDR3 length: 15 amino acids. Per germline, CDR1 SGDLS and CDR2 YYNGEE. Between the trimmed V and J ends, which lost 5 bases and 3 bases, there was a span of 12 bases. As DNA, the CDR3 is TGTGCCAGCAGACGTGCGGGGAATGGGGCCAACGTCCTGACTTTC. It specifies CASRRAGNGANVLTF.